The entry that follows covers one T cell receptor beta chain sequence. The data were produced by immunoSEQ multiplex PCR, yet TCRdb's version contains in-frame clones alone and is incomplete. Here the sample spans over 130,000 clones, around 90% being singletons. This entry is derived from a study of blood T cell repertoires in COVID-19. The sequence came from a man aged 60 to 69 with active or convalescent COVID-19. Sequencing was carried out using peripheral blood.

In DNA, the CDR3 is TGTGCCAGCAGCCTGATGCGGTCGAGCACCGGGGAGCTGTTTTTT. Protein: CASSLMRSSTGELFF. V and J are TRBV3-1 (or the pseudogene TRBV3-2) and TRBJ2-2, with D hard to call. CDR3 length equals 15 residues. The ends were cut back, 4 bases at V and 4 bases at J, with 13 bases in the middle. Germline V gives CDR1 LGHDT, CDR2 YNNKEL (reference sequence).